The 13 T cell receptor beta chains given below trace back to one sample, sequenced in a study of blood T cell repertoires in COVID-19. Sequenced by immunoSEQ multiplex PCR; TCRdb stores in-frame clones only, minus some. The top ten clones hold just over 9.5% of a sample with 300,000 to 400,000 clones, roughly 86% of them seen once. The sequenced sample consisted of peripheral blood. The origin of the receptors is a man younger than 40 with COVID-19, enrolled during active disease.

The rearrangement links TRBV28 to TRBJ2-7, with D possibly matching TRBD2 (5 bases). The CDR3 loop spans 12 amino acids. The ends were cut back, 3 bases at V and 4 bases at J, with 7 bases in the middle. The V gene's germline CDR1 is MDHEN and CDR2 SYDVKM. The CDR3 DNA is TGTGCCAGCAGTTTGCCGGGATACGAGCAGTACTTC. Encoded protein: CASSLPGYEQYF.

The chain carries TRBV5-1 and TRBJ2-7, with unresolved D. Trimming stripped 4 bases from V and 1 base from J, with 12 bases between. Germline loops: CDR1 SGHRS, CDR2 YFSETQ. This CDR3 region has 14 residues. CDR3 in amino acids: CASSPGFNSYEQYF. DNA for the CDR3: TGCGCCAGCAGCCCGGGTTTTAATTCCTACGAGCAGTACTTC.

This chain links TRBV3-1 (or the pseudogene TRBV3-2) with TRBJ2-4; unclear D gene. The CDR3 runs to 15 residues. V was shortened by 1 base and J by 2 bases, with 9 bases between the two germline ends. CDR1 is LGHDT and CDR2 is YNNKEL in the germline V gene (reference sequence). The CDR3 region has the DNA TGTGCCAGCAGCCAAGCTCCGGTTTCCAAAAACATTCAGTACTTC. Its translation: CASSQAPVSKNIQYF.

The CDR3 DNA reads as TGCGCCAGCAGTGAACAGCGGGAGGGCACAGATACGCAGTATTTT. Protein: CASSEQREGTDTQYF. The V gene is TRBV10-1, the J gene TRBJ2-3; 9 bases agree with TRBD2. J gave up 1 base and V 3 bases, and 2 bases lay outside the gene matches. CDR3 size: 15 residues. CDR1 and CDR2 (germline): WNHNN, SYGVQD (reference sequence).

The CDR3 DNA follows: TGTGCCAGCAGCTTTGGCATCCTCGATCAAGCAGATACGCAGTATTTT. Its translation: CASSFGILDQADTQYF. The rearrangement links TRBV7-6 to TRBJ2-3; D is uncertain. Germline CDR1 is SGHVS and CDR2 is FNYEAQ. The CDR3 covers 16 residues. V was pared by 3 bases and J by 4 bases, with 17 bases between.

With regard to this clone: Mismatch with germline at one junction end may stem from a read error. V gene TRBV3-1 (or the pseudogene TRBV3-2) combines with J gene TRBJ2-5, with TRBD2 matching over 11 bases. The CDR3 is 16 residues long. Germline V CDR1 and CDR2: LGHDT, YNNKEL (reference sequence). The CDR3 spells CASSRRLAGSQGTQYF. DNA of the CDR3: TGTGCCAGCAGCCGGAGACTAGCGGGGAGCCAAGGGACCCAGTACTTC.

The chain links TRBV7-2 to TRBJ2-1; D is possibly TRBD1 (5 bases). Trimming left V 4 bases short and J 2 bases short, with 9 bases between. The length of the CDR3 is 14 residues. CDR1 is SGHTA, CDR2 FQGNSA, per germline. The CDR3 DNA sequence: TGTGCCAGCAGCTATGACAGAACCTACAATGAGCAGTTCTTC. This codes for CASSYDRTYNEQFF. The full variable domain, completed using reference TRBV7-2 and TRBJ2-1, is GAGVSQSPSNKVTEKGKDVELRCDPISGHTALYWYRQSLGQGLEFLIYFQGNSAPDKSGLPSDRFSAERTGGSVSTLTIQRTQQEDSAVYLCASSYDRTYNEQFFGPGTRLTVL.

The V and J genes are TRBV28 and TRBJ1-5; no reliable D call. This CDR3 has 16 residues. Looked up from germline, CDR1 is MDHEN and CDR2 is SYDVKM. V lost 3 bases to trimming and J lost 2 bases, with 14 bases between them. CDR3 bases: TGTGCCAGCAGTTTCCCCGGGTCACGGGGCAATCAGCCCCAGCATTTT. It translates to CASSFPGSRGNQPQHF.

The chain is built from TRBV19 and TRBJ2-1; 7 nucleotides match TRBD2. The CDR3 loop spans 14 amino acids. V trimming: 4 bases; J trimming: 3 bases; junction bases outside the gene matches: 3. Germline V gene lookup returns CDR1 LNHDA and CDR2 SQIVND (reference sequence). CDR3 in DNA: TGTGCCAGTAGTAGGCGGGAGCACTACAATGAGCAGTTCTTC. This codes for CASSRREHYNEQFF.

CDR3 protein: CASSPEGSYGYTF. Written as DNA, the CDR3 is TGTGCCAGCTCACCAGAGGGTTCCTATGGCTACACCTTC. The J gene is TRBJ1-2, the V gene TRBV18; no clear D. V gave up 2 bases and J gave up 4 bases, with 8 bases separating them. Germline V CDR1 and CDR2: KGHSH, LQKENI. The CDR3 runs to 13 residues.

This rearrangement joins TRBV10-3 to TRBJ2-2, with 7 bases lining up with TRBD2. Per germline, CDR1 ENHRY and CDR2 SYGVKD. V trimming: 9 bases; J trimming: 0 bases; junction bases outside the gene matches: 4. The CDR3 consists of 14 residues. The CDR3 spells CAMGGTTNTGELFF. The CDR3 nucleotides are TGTGCCATGGGAGGGACCACGAACACCGGGGAGCTGTTTTTT.

This chain links TRBV3-1 (or the pseudogene TRBV3-2) with TRBJ1-5; D is ambiguous. Germline CDR1 and CDR2: LGHDT and YNNKEL (reference sequence). The CDR3 runs to 14 residues. Trimming cost V 5 bases and J 1 base, with 9 bases left between them. The CDR3: CASSYPGSNQPQHF. CDR3 nucleotide sequence: TGTGCCAGCAGCTACCCGGGGAGCAATCAGCCCCAGCATTTT.

V gene TRBV19 combines with J gene TRBJ1-2, with TRBD1 identical over 9 bases. Unmatched junction bases numbered 5, after V lost 7 bases and J lost 2 bases. CDR3 length: 14 residues. Germline CDR1 reads LNHDA; CDR2 reads SQIVND (reference sequence). In DNA, the CDR3 is TGTGCCAGTATGACCGGGACAGGGAACTATGGCTACACCTTC. Encoded protein: CASMTGTGNYGYTF.